The TCR beta chain described here comes from a study of cytomegalovirus exposure and HLA in healthy donors. Donors sampled were nominally healthy, though unrecorded immune exposures were likely. This CDR3 contains 16 residues. Germline assignment: CDR1 KGHSH and CDR2 LQKENI. V dropped 2 bases and J dropped 5; count of bases not matched to a gene: 9. Primers: 60 Vbeta forward and 13 Jbeta reverse. Generated by immunoSEQ multiplex PCR, the TCRdb table keeps only in-frame clones and is missing some. This table has 200,000 or so clones, 75% to 85% appearing once. This sequence originates from a woman aged 45-65 years in good health and CMV-seropositive. Sequenced sample: PBMCs. This rearrangement joins TRBV18 to TRBJ2-5, with 9 bases lining up with TRBD1. The CDR3 reads CASSPSLTGGRETQYF. The CDR3 coding sequence is TGTGCCAGCTCACCAAGTCTAACAGGGGGCAGGGAGACCCAGTACTTC.